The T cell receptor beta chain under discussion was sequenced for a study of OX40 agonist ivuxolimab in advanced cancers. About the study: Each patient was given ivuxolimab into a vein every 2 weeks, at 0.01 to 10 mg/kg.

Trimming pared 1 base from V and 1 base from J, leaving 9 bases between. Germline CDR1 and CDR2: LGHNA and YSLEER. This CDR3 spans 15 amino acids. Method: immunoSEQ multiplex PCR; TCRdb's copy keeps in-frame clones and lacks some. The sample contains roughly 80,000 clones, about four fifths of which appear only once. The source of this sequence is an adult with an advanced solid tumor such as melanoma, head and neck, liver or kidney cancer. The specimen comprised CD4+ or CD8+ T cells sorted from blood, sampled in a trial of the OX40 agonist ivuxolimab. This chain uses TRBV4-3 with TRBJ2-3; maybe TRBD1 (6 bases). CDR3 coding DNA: TGCGCCAGCAGCCAAGGGAGGACAGGCACAGATACGCAGTATTTT. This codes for CASSQGRTGTDTQYF.